The 22 T cell receptor beta chains given below trace back to one sample, sequenced in a study of T cells after posttransplantation cyclophosphamide. Cells defined as naive were viable CD3+CD4+ or CD3+CD8+ and CCR7+CD45RA+CD45RO-CD95-CD27+CD28+. The protocol was immunoSEQ multiplex PCR, while the TCRdb copy is restricted to in-frame clones and leaves out a portion. This repertoire shows more than 30,000 clones, just over 90% found once; its top ten account for roughly 0.23%. Sequenced: naive CD4+ T cells sorted from PBMCs. The source of these receptors is a woman aged 60-75 years in good health, CMV-negative, and a related stem cell transplant donor.

The chain employs TRBV28 and TRBJ2-6, with 12 bases fitting TRBD2. With V trimmed by 2 bases and J by 0 bases, 2 bases remained unmatched. The CDR3 is made up of 18 amino acids. The germline V gene has CDR1 MDHEN and CDR2 SYDVKM. CDR3 residues: CASSLGLAGPSGANVLTF. Written as DNA, the CDR3 is TGTGCCAGCAGTTTAGGACTAGCGGGGCCCTCTGGGGCCAACGTCCTGACTTTC.

The chain employs TRBV5-1 and TRBJ1-2, with 7 positions matching TRBD1. Trimming removed 4 bases from V and 4 bases from J; junction bases left unmatched: 10. Germline V gene sequence: CDR1 SGHRS, CDR2 YFSETQ. This CDR3 spans 15 amino acids. The chain's CDR3 is CASSPGQPSSYGYTF. In DNA form, the CDR3 reads TGCGCCAGCAGCCCGGGACAGCCAAGCAGCTATGGCTACACCTTC.

CDR3 protein: CSSFGRDGYTF. DNA for the CDR3: TGCAGTTCCTTCGGGAGGGATGGCTACACCTTC. The gene calls are TRBV20-1 and TRBJ1-2, with D unclear. This CDR3 spans 11 amino acids. V was pared by 8 bases and J by 6 bases, with 13 bases between. Germline V lookup: CDR1 DFQATT, CDR2 SNEGSKA (reference sequence).

The rearrangement links TRBV19 to TRBJ1-5, with D uncertain. There are 14 residues in the CDR3. Between the trimmed V and J ends, which lost 3 bases and 3 bases, there was a span of 9 bases. The germline V gene has CDR1 LNHDA and CDR2 SQIVND (reference sequence). The chain's CDR3 is CASSIGRLNQPQHF. As DNA, the CDR3 is TGTGCCAGTAGTATTGGGCGCCTCAATCAGCCCCAGCATTTT.

V gene TRBV25-1 combines with J gene TRBJ1-4; D gene unclear. Germline CDR1 MGHDK, CDR2 SYGVNS. The CDR3 extends over 11 amino acids. The V and J ends lost 5 bases and 11 bases respectively, with 9 bases between them. This CDR3 reads CASSFRSKLFF. The CDR3 DNA reads as TGTGCCAGCAGTTTTCGGTCCAAACTGTTTTTT. The full variable domain, completed using reference TRBV25-1 and TRBJ1-4, is EADIYQTPRYLVIGTGKKITLECSQTMGHDKMYWYQQDPGMELHLIHYSYGVNSTEKGDLSSESTVSRIRTEHFPLTLESARPSHTSQYLCASSFRSKLFFGSGTQLSVL.

The chain uses TRBV28 and TRBJ2-3; TRBD2 agrees at 11 bases. V shed 10 bases and J 1 base; nucleotides not matched to a gene: 4. This CDR3 has 14 residues. CDR1 MDHEN and CDR2 SYDVKM come from the germline V gene. The CDR3 spells CAIHSGRGTDTQYF. The DNA for the CDR3 is TGTGCCATACATAGCGGGAGGGGCACAGATACGCAGTATTTT.

This clone has more than one count but fewer than ten. The CDR3: CASSAGQPNEKLFF. CDR3 in DNA: TGTGCCAGCAGCGCCGGACAGCCTAATGAAAAACTGTTTTTT. This sequence joins TRBV7-6 and TRBJ1-4; possible D gene TRBD1, 6 bases. Germline lookup yields CDR1 SGHVS and CDR2 FNYEAQ. Trimming pared 5 bases from V and 3 bases from J, leaving 10 bases between. CDR3 length equals 14 residues. Variable domain in full (rest from reference TRBV7-6 and TRBJ1-4): GAGVSQSPRYKVTKRGQDVALRCDPISGHVSLYWYRQALGQGPEFLTYFNYEAQQDKSGLPNDRFSAERPEGSISTLTIQRTEQRDSAMYRCASSAGQPNEKLFFGSGTQLSVL.

The V gene is TRBV4-2, the J gene TRBJ2-7, with D maybe TRBD2 (6 bases). This CDR3 is 16 amino acids long. Trimming left V 0 bases short and J 1 base short, with 13 bases between. Germline assignment: CDR1 LGHNA and CDR2 YNFKEQ. The CDR3, as DNA: TGTGCCAGCAGCCAAGAGACTCGGGAGCGATCCTACGAGCAGTACTTC. Its translation: CASSQETRERSYEQYF.

The CDR3 is CASSESEGDQETQYF. As DNA, the CDR3 is TGCGCCAGCAGTGAGTCAGAGGGGGACCAAGAGACCCAGTACTTC. The chain employs TRBV10-1 and TRBJ2-5, with D possibly TRBD1 on 6 matching bases. This CDR3 comprises 15 residues. The germline gives CDR1 WNHNN, CDR2 SYGVQD (reference sequence). Between the trimmed V and J ends, which lost 0 bases and 0 bases, there was a span of 8 bases.

This chain links TRBV11-2 with TRBJ2-7; 7 bases map to TRBD1. This CDR3 has 15 residues. From germline, CDR1 is SGHAT and CDR2 FQNNGV. J lost 3 bases, V lost 5 bases, and 10 bases had no gene match. The CDR3 loop is CASSRTGTVSYEQYF. The CDR3 DNA reads as TGTGCCAGCAGCCGGACCGGGACAGTGAGCTACGAGCAGTACTTC.

The CDR3: CASATAAGQSSEAFF. The CDR3 bases are TGTGCCAGCGCCACAGCCGCCGGACAGTCCTCTGAAGCTTTCTTT. The chain recombines TRBV6-6 with TRBJ1-1, with D maybe TRBD1 (6 bases). The CDR3 is made up of 15 amino acids. Germline values: CDR1 MNHNY, CDR2 SVGAGI (reference sequence). V was cut by 8 bases and J by 6 bases, with 22 bases left in between.

V is TRBV6-5 and J is TRBJ2-7; 8 bases map to TRBD1. Germline-derived CDR1 and CDR2 are MNHEY and SVGAGI. This CDR3 is 16 amino acids long. The trim removed 0 bases at V and 2 bases at J, leaving 6 bases unmatched. The CDR3 reads CASSYSNRGFTYEQYF. The CDR3 region has the DNA TGTGCCAGCAGTTACTCGAACAGGGGGTTCACCTACGAGCAGTACTTC.

The chain carries TRBV30 and TRBJ1-4, with a possible D match to TRBD1 (6 bases). This CDR3 region has 16 residues. V was shortened by 4 bases and J by 8 bases, with 23 bases between the two germline ends. Germline lookup yields CDR1 GTSNPN and CDR2 SVGIG (reference sequence). CDR3: CAWTPWNAGVGEKLFF. The CDR3 nucleotides are TGTGCCTGGACCCCATGGAATGCAGGGGTTGGAGAAAAACTGTTTTTT.

This clone was seen just once. This chain uses TRBV7-6 with TRBJ1-1; perhaps TRBD1 as D (5 bases). This CDR3 spans 14 amino acids. Germline values: CDR1 SGHVS, CDR2 FNYEAQ. Trimming left V 5 bases short and J 6 bases short, with 16 bases between. The CDR3 spells CASSRLRGDAEAFF. CDR3 coding DNA: TGTGCCAGCAGCCGCCTCCGGGGGGACGCTGAAGCTTTCTTT. Complete variable domain (other parts from reference TRBV7-6 and TRBJ1-1): GAGVSQSPRYKVTKRGQDVALRCDPISGHVSLYWYRQALGQGPEFLTYFNYEAQQDKSGLPNDRFSAERPEGSISTLTIQRTEQRDSAMYRCASSRLRGDAEAFFGQGTRLTVV.

The chain uses TRBV11-2 and TRBJ2-7, with TRBD1 identical over 9 bases. Germline CDR1 SGHAT, CDR2 FQNNGV. Losses at the gene ends were 3 bases for V and 1 base for J; bases not matched to a gene: 7. This CDR3 has 16 residues. CDR3 region: CASSLVAGTGSYEQYF. The CDR3 DNA reads as TGTGCCAGCAGCTTGGTGGCTGGGACAGGGTCCTACGAGCAGTACTTC.

This clone was detected only once. The chain is built from TRBV11-1 and TRBJ1-6, with 8 positions matching TRBD1. There are 14 residues in the CDR3. V gave up 6 bases and J gave up 5 bases; unmatched junction bases: 3. Per the germline V gene, CDR1 is SGHAT and CDR2 is FQDESV (reference sequence). The CDR3 is CASRKTGDNSPLHF. CDR3 DNA sequence: TGTGCCAGCAGGAAGACAGGGGATAATTCACCCCTCCACTTT.

The chain recombines TRBV7-3 with TRBJ2-3; TRBD1 agrees at 8 bases. The CDR3 spans 15 residues. Per the germline V gene, CDR1 is SGHTA and CDR2 is FQGTGA. Trimming took 5 bases from V and 4 from J; bases not matched to a gene: 8. CDR3 sequence (DNA): TGTGCCAGCAGCCACCACAGGGGGTTCGCAGATACGCAGTATTTT. It yields the protein CASSHHRGFADTQYF.

The chain uses TRBV11-2 and TRBJ2-1; D unresolved. Germline V gene sequence: CDR1 SGHAT, CDR2 FQNNGV. The CDR3 consists of 16 residues. Trimming stripped 7 bases from V and 0 bases from J, with 16 bases between. CDR3 bases: TGTGCCAGCAACCCCCCCGAATTGAGCTCCTACAATGAGCAGTTCTTC. This gives the protein CASNPPELSSYNEQFF.

The V and J genes are TRBV19 and TRBJ1-2, with TRBD1 matching over 11 bases. Germline V lookup: CDR1 LNHDA, CDR2 SQIVND (reference sequence). V dropped 6 bases and J dropped 8; count of bases not matched to a gene: 8. The CDR3 consists of 14 residues. CDR3 bases: TGTGCCAGTAGACTGGACAGGGGGCTAGACGGCTACACCTTC. It specifies CASRLDRGLDGYTF.

V gene TRBV19 combines with J gene TRBJ2-3; 8 bases fit TRBD2. Germline V CDR1 and CDR2: LNHDA, SQIVND (reference sequence). The CDR3 consists of 16 residues. Trimming took 4 bases from V and 1 from J; bases not matched to a gene: 7. The CDR3 coding sequence is TGTGCCAGTAGTACCCGGACTAGCTATGGCACAGATACGCAGTATTTT. This encodes CASSTRTSYGTDTQYF.

The gene calls are TRBV5-1 and TRBJ1-1; 11 bases fit TRBD1. This CDR3 has 14 residues. Germline CDR1 and CDR2: SGHRS and YFSETQ. The ends lost 4 bases at V and 5 bases at J; junction bases unmatched: 4. The CDR3 DNA reads as TGCGCCAGCAGCGCCGGGACAGGGGGGACTGAAGCTTTCTTT. Translating gives CASSAGTGGTEAFF.

This clone has a handful of counts. This chain joins TRBV18 and TRBJ2-3; the D gene is possibly TRBD2 (6 bases). This CDR3 contains 13 residues. Looked up from germline, CDR1 is KGHSH and CDR2 is LQKENI. The ends were cut back, 3 bases at V and 3 bases at J, with 7 bases in the middle. In DNA, the CDR3 is TGTGCCAGCTCACCGACTAGAACAGATACGCAGTATTTT. Translation: CASSPTRTDTQYF.